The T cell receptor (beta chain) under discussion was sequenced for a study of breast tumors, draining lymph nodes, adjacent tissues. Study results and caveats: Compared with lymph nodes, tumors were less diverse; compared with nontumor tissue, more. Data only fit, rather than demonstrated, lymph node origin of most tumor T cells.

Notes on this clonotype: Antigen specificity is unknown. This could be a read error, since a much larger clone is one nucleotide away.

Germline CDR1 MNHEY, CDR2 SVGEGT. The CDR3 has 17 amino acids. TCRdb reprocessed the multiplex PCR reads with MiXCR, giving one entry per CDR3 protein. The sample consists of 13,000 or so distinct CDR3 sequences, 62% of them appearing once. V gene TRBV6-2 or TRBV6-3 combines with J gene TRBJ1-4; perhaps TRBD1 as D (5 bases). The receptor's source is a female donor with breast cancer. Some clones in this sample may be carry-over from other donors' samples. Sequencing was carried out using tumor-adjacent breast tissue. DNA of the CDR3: TGTGCCAGCAGTCACTCGGACCCAGGGTCAACTAATGAAAAACCGTTTTTT. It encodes CASSHSDPGSTNEKPFF.